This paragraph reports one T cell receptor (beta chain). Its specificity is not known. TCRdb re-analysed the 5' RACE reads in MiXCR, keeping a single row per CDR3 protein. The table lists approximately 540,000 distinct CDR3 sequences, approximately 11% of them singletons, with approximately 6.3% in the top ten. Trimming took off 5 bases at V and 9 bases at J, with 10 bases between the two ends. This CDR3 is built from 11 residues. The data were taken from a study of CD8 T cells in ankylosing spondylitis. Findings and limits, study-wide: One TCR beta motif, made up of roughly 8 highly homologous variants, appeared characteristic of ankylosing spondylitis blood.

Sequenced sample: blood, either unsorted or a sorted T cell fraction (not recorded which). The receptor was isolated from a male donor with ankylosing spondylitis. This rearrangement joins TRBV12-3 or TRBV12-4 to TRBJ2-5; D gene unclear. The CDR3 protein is CASSQQSSQYF. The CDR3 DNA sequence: TGTGCCAGCAGTCAACAGAGTTCCCAGTACTTC.